Listed below are T cell receptor beta chains from one sample, sequenced in a study of blood T cell repertoires in COVID-19. Libraries were prepared by immunoSEQ multiplex PCR; TCRdb keeps only in-frame clonotypes and omits some of them. The sample has some 240,000 clones, about 82% seen once. Sequencing was done on a sample of peripheral blood. The receptors derive from a woman in her 70s with COVID-19, enrolled during active disease. CDR3s include the opening cysteine and the closing phenylalanine or tryptophan. Fields, in order: D gene, J gene, clone size, V gene, CDR3 DNA, CDR3 protein. The D gene is left open where the match is weak. Size values are once, few and many counts, or a class for expanded clones, and some rows have none.

d_gene: .
j_gene: TRBJ2-5
abundance: .
v_gene: TRBV2
CDR3nt: TGTGCCAGCGGAGAATGGCCGGAGACCCAGTACTTC
CDR3aa: CASGEWPETQYF

d_gene: TRBD1
j_gene: TRBJ2-7
abundance: once
v_gene: TRBV7-9
CDR3nt: TGTGCCAGCAGCCCCCAAGACAGGGGGCTTCCCTACGAGCAGTACTTC
CDR3aa: CASSPQDRGLPYEQYF

d_gene: .
j_gene: TRBJ2-1
abundance: .
v_gene: TRBV13
CDR3nt: TGTGCCAGCAGCCTAGTAATAACTGCTTCCTACAATGAGCAGTTCTTC
CDR3aa: CASSLVITASYNEQFF

d_gene: .
j_gene: TRBJ1-5
abundance: once
v_gene: TRBV3-1/TRBV3-2
CDR3nt: TGTGCCAGCAGTTTTACTGGAGGTCCGCCCCAGCATTTT
CDR3aa: CASSFTGGPPQHF

d_gene: TRBD1
j_gene: TRBJ2-2
abundance: .
v_gene: TRBV30
CDR3nt: TGTGCCTGGAGTGTCCGGACAGGGGCCCACACCGGGGAGCTGTTTTTT
CDR3aa: CAWSVRTGAHTGELFF

d_gene: TRBD2
j_gene: TRBJ2-5
abundance: .
v_gene: TRBV18
CDR3nt: TGTGCCAGCTCACCGGGAGCGGGAGTAGAGACCCAGTACTTC
CDR3aa: CASSPGAGVETQYF

d_gene: .
j_gene: TRBJ1-4
abundance: few
v_gene: TRBV10-3
CDR3nt: TGTGCCATAGCGGAAGCAACTAATGAAAAACTGTTTTTT
CDR3aa: CAIAEATNEKLFF

d_gene: .
j_gene: TRBJ2-7
abundance: .
v_gene: TRBV7-6
CDR3nt: TGTGCCAGCAGCCCCGGTGGCAGCGGTCCTAGGGAGCAGTACTTC
CDR3aa: CASSPGGSGPREQYF

d_gene: TRBD2
j_gene: TRBJ2-4
abundance: .
v_gene: TRBV6-5
CDR3nt: TGTGCCAGCAGTTCGGGGGGGCAAAACATTCAGTACTTC
CDR3aa: CASSSGGQNIQYF

d_gene: .
j_gene: TRBJ2-4
abundance: .
v_gene: TRBV15
CDR3nt: TGTGCCACCAGCAGAGACGCGGTGGGAGGTGGCATTCAGTACTTC
CDR3aa: CATSRDAVGGGIQYF

d_gene: .
j_gene: TRBJ1-4
abundance: .
v_gene: TRBV19
CDR3nt: TGTGCCAGTAGCCCTCTTCTAAGTCGGGTAACTAATGAAAAACTGTTTTTT
CDR3aa: CASSPLLSRVTNEKLFF

d_gene: .
j_gene: TRBJ2-7
abundance: .
v_gene: TRBV14
CDR3nt: TGTGCCAGCAGCCCGCAGGTGTATGGGGAGCAGTACTTC
CDR3aa: CASSPQVYGEQYF

d_gene: .
j_gene: TRBJ1-1
abundance: .
v_gene: TRBV5-4
CDR3nt: TGTGCCAGCCGGACGGGGACTTCTAACACTGAAGCTTTCTTT
CDR3aa: CASRTGTSNTEAFF

d_gene: TRBD1
j_gene: TRBJ1-5
abundance: .
v_gene: TRBV19
CDR3nt: TGTGCCAGTAAAGGGACAGGGGCGACTTATAGCAATCAGCCCCAGCATTTT
CDR3aa: CASKGTGATYSNQPQHF

d_gene: .
j_gene: TRBJ1-6
abundance: .
v_gene: TRBV3-1/TRBV3-2
CDR3nt: TGTGCCAGCAGCCGGTATAGTTGGGGGCCAAACTATAATTCACCCCTCCACTTT
CDR3aa: CASSRYSWGPNYNSPLHF

d_gene: TRBD2
j_gene: TRBJ2-5
abundance: .
v_gene: TRBV3-1/TRBV3-2
CDR3nt: TGTGCCAGCAGCCTAGCGGGGTTTCGAGAGACCCAGTACTTC
CDR3aa: CASSLAGFRETQYF

d_gene: .
j_gene: TRBJ1-1
abundance: .
v_gene: TRBV19
CDR3nt: TGTGCCAGTAGCACTAAACTAACATGGAACACTGAAGCTTTCTTT
CDR3aa: CASSTKLTWNTEAFF

d_gene: .
j_gene: TRBJ1-5
abundance: .
v_gene: TRBV13
CDR3nt: TGTGCCAGCAGCTTTCGGGGTCAGCCCCAGCATTTT
CDR3aa: CASSFRGQPQHF

d_gene: TRBD1
j_gene: TRBJ1-2
abundance: .
v_gene: TRBV7-6
CDR3nt: TGTGCCAGCAGCACGGGACAGCCCTTAAACTATGGCTACACCTTC
CDR3aa: CASSTGQPLNYGYTF

d_gene: .
j_gene: TRBJ1-5
abundance: .
v_gene: TRBV19
CDR3nt: TGTGCCAGTAGTATAGATCCAGGGCATGGGCAGCCCCAGCATTTT
CDR3aa: CASSIDPGHGQPQHF

d_gene: .
j_gene: TRBJ2-7
abundance: .
v_gene: TRBV10-3
CDR3nt: TGTGCCATCAGTGATTATACAGGGCAATACGAGCAGTACTTC
CDR3aa: CAISDYTGQYEQYF

d_gene: .
j_gene: TRBJ2-2
abundance: .
v_gene: TRBV3-1/TRBV3-2
CDR3nt: TGTGCCAGCAGCCTACCAGGGAACGGGGAGCTGTTTTTT
CDR3aa: CASSLPGNGELFF